The T cell receptor beta chain under discussion was sequenced for a study of cytomegalovirus exposure and HLA in healthy donors. Researchers ran the PCR with 60 Vbeta and 13 Jbeta primers. Profiling relied on immunoSEQ multiplex PCR, and the TCRdb table lists in-frame clones only, not all of them. The repertoire includes some 120,000 clones, 81% of them detected once, and about 2.4% sits in the top ten. The count of this clone is one. CDR3 length: 15 amino acids. V was cut by 7 bases and J by 8 bases, with 23 bases left in between. Germline CDR1 and CDR2: SGHVS and FQNEAQ. Input material: PBMCs. The V and J genes are TRBV7-8 and TRBJ1-1, with D possibly TRBD1 on 5 matching bases. This receptor was taken from a woman in her 40s in good health and CMV-seronegative. CDR3 coding DNA: TGTGCCAGCACCCGGGAGGTCGCAGGGCATTTAGAAGCTTTCTTT. As protein: CASTREVAGHLEAFF.